A single sample gave rise to the 6 T cell receptor beta chains below, sequenced in a study of EBV T-cell therapy then PD-1 blockade in nasopharyngeal carcinoma. Their target antigens are unknown. Here immunoSEQ multiplex PCR was the method, and the copy in TCRdb shows in-frame clones only, minus some. The profile shows 20,000 to 25,000 clones, around 80% of them singletons. Time point specified: 266 days after commencement of treatment, after nivolumab therapy. The treatment is: AdE1-LMPpoly-expanded autologous EBV-specific T-cell therapy followed by anti-PD-1 nivolumab. The sample in question was CD8+ T cells from blood, obtained at approximately day 260 from a patient whose treatment included autologous EBV-specific T cells and nivolumab. The receptor set was obtained from a man aged 40-49 years with nasopharyngeal carcinoma.

This chain links TRBV7-6 with TRBJ1-3; tentative D call: TRBD1 (5 bases). Germline V gene lookup returns CDR1 SGHVS and CDR2 FNYEAQ. Trimming took 2 bases from V and 0 from J, leaving 14 bases between them. This CDR3 region has 17 residues. The CDR3 here is CASSLKISGHSGNTIYF. The CDR3 DNA reads TGTGCCAGCAGCTTAAAAATTTCAGGGCACTCTGGAAACACCATATATTTT.

This clone has just one count. V and J are TRBV19 and TRBJ1-2; D remains ambiguous. This CDR3 is built from 14 residues. In germline, CDR1 is LNHDA, CDR2 SQIVND (reference sequence). The V end was cut by 5 bases, the J end by 3 bases, with 13 bases between. The CDR3 spells CASSVFSGDYGYTF. The CDR3 bases are TGTGCCAGTAGTGTATTCAGTGGGGACTATGGCTACACCTTC. Using reference TRBV19 and TRBJ1-2 for the parts outside the CDR3, the full variable domain is DGGITQSPKYLFRKEGQNVTLSCEQNLNHDAMYWYRQDPGQGLRLIYYSQIVNDFQKGDIAEGYSVSREKKESFPLTVTSAQKNPTAFYLCASSVFSGDYGYTFGSGTRLTVV.

The chain has TRBV10-3 and TRBJ2-3, with 11 bases matching TRBD2. V shed 4 bases, J shed 2 bases, and the junction held 2 bases outside the gene matches. The CDR3 covers 15 residues. The germline gives CDR1 ENHRY, CDR2 SYGVKD. CDR3 loop: CAISGLAGNTDTQYF. The CDR3 region has the DNA TGTGCCATCAGTGGACTAGCGGGGAACACAGATACGCAGTATTTT.

This rearrangement joins TRBV10-3 to TRBJ2-1; 10 bases map to TRBD2. This CDR3 spans 17 amino acids. Looked up from germline, CDR1 is ENHRY and CDR2 is SYGVKD. With 0 bases clipped from V and 1 base from J, the junction kept 3 bases outside the gene matches. CDR3 DNA sequence: TGTGCCATCAGTGAGTCGGGACTAGCGAGTTCCTACAATGAGCAGTTCTTC. This sequence encodes CAISESGLASSYNEQFF.

J is TRBJ2-3 and V is TRBV6-4; TRBD2 matches at 8 bases. Germline CDR1 is MRHNA and CDR2 is SNTAGT. J lost 0 bases, V lost 6 bases, and 5 bases had no gene match. CDR3 length: 15 amino acids. The DNA of the CDR3 is TGTGCCAGCAGCTCTGTAGCGGGGAGCACAGATACGCAGTATTTT. Protein product: CASSSVAGSTDTQYF.

This sequence joins TRBV4-3 and TRBJ2-1; 10 bases line up with TRBD2. After removal of 5 bases from V and 4 bases from J, the junction contained 5 bases not matched to a gene. This CDR3 contains 15 residues. CDR1 is LGHNA, CDR2 YSLEER, per germline. CDR3 amino acids: CASSSGLATYNEQFF. The CDR3 nucleotides read TGCGCCAGCAGCTCGGGACTAGCGACGTACAATGAGCAGTTCTTC.